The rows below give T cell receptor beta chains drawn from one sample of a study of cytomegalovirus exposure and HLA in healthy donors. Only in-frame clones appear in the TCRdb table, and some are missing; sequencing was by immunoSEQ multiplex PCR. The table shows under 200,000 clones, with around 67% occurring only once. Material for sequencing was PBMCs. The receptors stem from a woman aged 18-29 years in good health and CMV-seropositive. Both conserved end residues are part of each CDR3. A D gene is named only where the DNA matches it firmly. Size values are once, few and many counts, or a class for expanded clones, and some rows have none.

CDR3aa: CASSSGGGLLDTEAFF
CDR3nt: TGTGCCAGCAGCTCAGGCGGGGGGCTATTAGACACTGAAGCTTTCTTT
d_gene: .
v_gene: TRBV7-9
j_gene: TRBJ1-1
abundance: .

CDR3aa: CASSSLGRDNYGYTF
CDR3nt: TGTGCCAGTAGTTCCCTGGGGAGGGACAACTATGGCTACACCTTC
d_gene: .
v_gene: TRBV19
j_gene: TRBJ1-2
abundance: .

CDR3aa: CASSLPMEGQGSYEQYF
CDR3nt: TGTGCCAGCAGCCTCCCAATGGAGGGACAGGGTTCCTACGAGCAGTACTTC
d_gene: TRBD1
v_gene: TRBV28
j_gene: TRBJ2-7
abundance: .

CDR3aa: CASSLQLGSGSRDEQYF
CDR3nt: TGCGCCAGCAGCCTTCAGCTAGGTAGCGGGAGTCGGGATGAGCAGTACTTC
d_gene: TRBD2
v_gene: TRBV4-1
j_gene: TRBJ2-7
abundance: .

CDR3aa: CASSLDRSRGDEQFF
CDR3nt: TGTGCCAGCAGCTTAGACCGTAGCCGGGGGGATGAGCAGTTCTTC
d_gene: TRBD2
v_gene: TRBV11-2
j_gene: TRBJ2-1
abundance: .

CDR3aa: CASSQGTGGEVYGYTF
CDR3nt: TGTGCCAGCAGCCAAGGGACAGGGGGCGAGGTCTATGGCTACACCTTC
d_gene: TRBD1
v_gene: TRBV4-2
j_gene: TRBJ1-2
abundance: .

CDR3aa: CASSQGVAQPQHF
CDR3nt: TGCGCCAGCAGCCAAGGGGTAGCTCAGCCCCAGCATTTT
d_gene: .
v_gene: TRBV4-1
j_gene: TRBJ1-5
abundance: once

CDR3aa: CASFGARREGRELFF
CDR3nt: TGTGCCTCATTCGGGGCCAGGAGGGAGGGCAGGGAGCTGTTTTTT
d_gene: TRBD2
v_gene: TRBV19
j_gene: TRBJ2-2
abundance: .

CDR3aa: CASSLTLGTQSSYEQYF
CDR3nt: TGTGCCAGCAGCTTGACACTTGGGACTCAAAGCTCCTACGAGCAGTACTTC
d_gene: .
v_gene: TRBV7-9
j_gene: TRBJ2-7
abundance: few

CDR3aa: CASSRRVAEPQHF
CDR3nt: TGTGCCAGCAGCCGGAGGGTCGCCGAGCCCCAGCATTTT
d_gene: .
v_gene: TRBV21-1
j_gene: TRBJ1-5
abundance: .

CDR3aa: CASSDRGLGDEQYF
CDR3nt: TGTGCCAGCAGTGACCGGGGGTTGGGCGACGAGCAGTACTTC
d_gene: .
v_gene: TRBV25-1
j_gene: TRBJ2-7
abundance: .

CDR3aa: CASSYDRVGNTIYF
CDR3nt: TGTGCCAGCAGCTACGACAGGGTTGGAAACACCATATATTTT
d_gene: TRBD1
v_gene: TRBV28
j_gene: TRBJ1-3
abundance: once

CDR3aa: CASSGPGQGLSDQPQHF
CDR3nt: TGTGCCAGCAGTGGCCCGGGACAGGGATTATCAGATCAGCCCCAGCATTTT
d_gene: TRBD1
v_gene: TRBV6-4
j_gene: TRBJ1-5
abundance: .

CDR3aa: CASSPRTGLDYGYTF
CDR3nt: TGTGCCAGCAGCCCCCGGACAGGTTTGGACTATGGCTACACCTTC
d_gene: TRBD1
v_gene: TRBV9
j_gene: TRBJ1-2
abundance: few

CDR3aa: CASSYGTGPPEQYF
CDR3nt: TGTGCCAGCAGTTACGGGACAGGGCCTCCCGAGCAGTACTTC
d_gene: TRBD1
v_gene: TRBV6-5
j_gene: TRBJ2-7
abundance: .

CDR3aa: CASSAASGFTYEQYF
CDR3nt: TGTGCCAGTAGTGCGGCGAGCGGGTTTACCTACGAGCAGTACTTC
d_gene: .
v_gene: TRBV19
j_gene: TRBJ2-7
abundance: .

CDR3aa: CATSRDPGETQYF
CDR3nt: TGTGCCACCAGCAGAGATCCGGGGGAGACCCAGTACTTC
d_gene: .
v_gene: TRBV15
j_gene: TRBJ2-5
abundance: .

CDR3aa: CASSMGQGSNQPQHF
CDR3nt: TGTGCCAGTAGTATGGGACAGGGAAGCAATCAGCCCCAGCATTTT
d_gene: TRBD1
v_gene: TRBV19
j_gene: TRBJ1-5
abundance: .

CDR3aa: CASIPRGLGNQPQHF
CDR3nt: TGTGCCAGCATTCCCAGGGGTTTGGGGAATCAGCCCCAGCATTTT
d_gene: .
v_gene: TRBV21-1
j_gene: TRBJ1-5
abundance: .

CDR3aa: CASSYRENYGYTF
CDR3nt: TGTGCCAGCAGTTACCGGGAGAACTATGGCTACACCTTC
d_gene: .
v_gene: TRBV6-5
j_gene: TRBJ1-2
abundance: .

CDR3aa: CASSFPAGLYEQYF
CDR3nt: TGTGCCAGCAGTTTCCCAGCGGGTTTATACGAGCAGTACTTC
d_gene: .
v_gene: TRBV28
j_gene: TRBJ2-7
abundance: .

CDR3aa: CASSQQTGTDYEQYF
CDR3nt: TGTGCCAGCAGCCAACAGACAGGGACTGACTACGAGCAGTACTTC
d_gene: .
v_gene: TRBV7-9
j_gene: TRBJ2-7
abundance: .

CDR3aa: CASSPQETPSGETQYF
CDR3nt: TGTGCCAGCTCTCCCCAGGAAACACCCTCGGGGGAGACCCAGTACTTC
d_gene: .
v_gene: TRBV18
j_gene: TRBJ2-5
abundance: .

CDR3aa: CASSQSGTGEVYEQYF
CDR3nt: TGCGCCAGCAGCCAATCTGGGACAGGGGAAGTCTACGAGCAGTACTTC
d_gene: TRBD1
v_gene: TRBV4-1
j_gene: TRBJ2-7
abundance: .

CDR3aa: CASRQGTNTEAFF
CDR3nt: TGTGCCAGCAGACAGGGAACGAACACTGAAGCTTTCTTT
d_gene: .
v_gene: TRBV7-8
j_gene: TRBJ1-1
abundance: .

CDR3aa: CASRSQAEAFF
CDR3nt: TGTGCCAGCAGGTCACAGGCTGAAGCTTTCTTT
d_gene: .
v_gene: TRBV6-5
j_gene: TRBJ1-1
abundance: .

CDR3aa: CASSLSMGALGGELFF
CDR3nt: TGTGCCAGCAGTTTATCGATGGGGGCGCTAGGCGGGGAGCTGTTTTTT
d_gene: .
v_gene: TRBV27
j_gene: TRBJ2-2
abundance: .

CDR3aa: CASSLVRVSGELFF
CDR3nt: TGTGCCAGCAGCTTAGTACGGGTATCAGGGGAGCTGTTTTTT
d_gene: .
v_gene: TRBV7-2
j_gene: TRBJ2-2
abundance: .

CDR3aa: CASSQEALNTGELFF
CDR3nt: TGCGCCAGCAGCCAAGAAGCCCTGAACACCGGGGAGCTGTTTTTT
d_gene: .
v_gene: TRBV4-1
j_gene: TRBJ2-2
abundance: .

CDR3aa: CASSTTGNTEAFF
CDR3nt: TGTGCCAGCAGTACTACAGGAAACACTGAAGCTTTCTTT
d_gene: .
v_gene: TRBV7-9
j_gene: TRBJ1-1
abundance: .

CDR3aa: CAISESFSGSSNQPQHF
CDR3nt: TGTGCCATCAGTGAGTCGTTTTCGGGTTCTAGCAATCAGCCCCAGCATTTT
d_gene: .
v_gene: TRBV10-3
j_gene: TRBJ1-5
abundance: once

CDR3aa: CASSEGTEYQPQHF
CDR3nt: TGTGCCAGCAGTGAAGGGACAGAATATCAGCCCCAGCATTTT
d_gene: .
v_gene: TRBV6-1
j_gene: TRBJ1-5
abundance: .

CDR3aa: CSVRGQGGSTDTQYF
CDR3nt: TGCAGCGTTCGGGGACAGGGTGGAAGCACAGATACGCAGTATTTT
d_gene: TRBD1
v_gene: TRBV29-1
j_gene: TRBJ2-3
abundance: .

CDR3aa: CASSPRQGANYGYTF
CDR3nt: TGTGCCAGCAGCCCTAGGCAGGGGGCTAACTATGGCTACACCTTC
d_gene: TRBD1
v_gene: TRBV7-2
j_gene: TRBJ1-2
abundance: .

CDR3aa: CASSNIVGTGANEQFF
CDR3nt: TGTGCCAGCAGCAATATTGTAGGGACAGGGGCCAATGAGCAGTTCTTC
d_gene: TRBD1
v_gene: TRBV5-5
j_gene: TRBJ2-1
abundance: .

CDR3aa: CASSRGLAGGRYQETQYF
CDR3nt: TGTGCCAGCAGCAGGGGACTAGCGGGAGGACGATACCAAGAGACCCAGTACTTC
d_gene: TRBD2
v_gene: TRBV7-9
j_gene: TRBJ2-5
abundance: .

CDR3aa: CASSDMGGDREQYF
CDR3nt: TGTGCCAGCAGCGACATGGGAGGGGACCGCGAGCAGTACTTC
d_gene: TRBD2
v_gene: TRBV7-9
j_gene: TRBJ2-7
abundance: .

CDR3aa: CASSVTGPNTEAFF
CDR3nt: TGTGCCAGTAGTGTGACAGGGCCGAACACTGAAGCTTTCTTT
d_gene: TRBD1
v_gene: TRBV19
j_gene: TRBJ1-1
abundance: .

CDR3aa: CASSLVRGVNNEQFF
CDR3nt: TGTGCCAGCAGCTTAGTCCGGGGGGTCAACAATGAGCAGTTCTTC
d_gene: TRBD2
v_gene: TRBV11-2
j_gene: TRBJ2-1
abundance: .

CDR3aa: CASRTGGNTIYF
CDR3nt: TGTGCCAGCAGGACGGGGGGGAACACCATATATTTT
d_gene: .
v_gene: TRBV5-8
j_gene: TRBJ1-3
abundance: .

CDR3aa: CASSYIAGSETQYF
CDR3nt: TGTGCCAGCAGTTATATCGCGGGCTCGGAGACCCAGTACTTC
d_gene: .
v_gene: TRBV6-6
j_gene: TRBJ2-5
abundance: .

CDR3aa: CASSNPGEDGYTF
CDR3nt: TGTGCCAGCAGCAATCCAGGGGAAGATGGCTACACCTTC
d_gene: .
v_gene: TRBV4-2
j_gene: TRBJ1-2
abundance: .

CDR3aa: CASSLRGLEIYEQYF
CDR3nt: TGTGCCAGCAGCTTAAGGGGACTAGAAATCTACGAGCAGTACTTC
d_gene: TRBD2
v_gene: TRBV7-2
j_gene: TRBJ2-7
abundance: .

CDR3aa: CATWVGGPEQFF
CDR3nt: TGTGCCACCTGGGTCGGGGGTCCTGAGCAGTTCTTC
d_gene: .
v_gene: TRBV7-8
j_gene: TRBJ2-1
abundance: .

CDR3aa: CAISGQINTEAFF
CDR3nt: TGTGCCATCAGTGGGCAGATAAACACTGAAGCTTTCTTT
d_gene: .
v_gene: TRBV10-3
j_gene: TRBJ1-1
abundance: .

CDR3aa: CASSLSGGSSSYNSPLHF
CDR3nt: TGCGCCAGCAGCTTGAGTGGGGGGTCGAGCTCCTATAATTCACCCCTCCACTTT
d_gene: .
v_gene: TRBV5-1
j_gene: TRBJ1-6
abundance: .

CDR3aa: CASSLVGGTGGENYEQYF
CDR3nt: TGTGCCAGCAGCTTAGTGGGCGGAACAGGGGGCGAGAACTACGAGCAGTACTTC
d_gene: TRBD1
v_gene: TRBV7-9
j_gene: TRBJ2-7
abundance: .

CDR3aa: CASSPPRGDTGELFF
CDR3nt: TGTGCCAGCAGCCCCCCTCGCGGAGACACCGGGGAGCTGTTTTTT
d_gene: .
v_gene: TRBV7-9
j_gene: TRBJ2-2
abundance: .